The T cell receptor (beta chain) described here comes from a study of blood T cells in healthy people across ages. The study's findings and limits: Per million T cells, TCR beta diversity dropped roughly linearly as age increased. Without sorted subsets, naive and antigen-experienced compartments could not be conclusively compared. Aged donors had fewer naive CD4+ cells and lower diversity than long-lived donors.

Germline-derived CDR1 and CDR2 are LGHNA and YNFKEQ. V was clipped by 2 bases and J by 1 base, with 10 bases between them. This CDR3 region has 15 residues. In its sample, this clonotype was seen a few times. The antigen is unknown. Together with a sample-barcoded 5' primer, a J-beta primer mix was included in a second PCR lasting about 7 to 12 cycles. The authors tagged each cDNA molecule using a template-switch adaptor with 12 random nucleotides. One entry per CDR3 protein, called by TCRdb with MiXCR from the 5' RACE reads. Among almost 800,000 distinct CDR3 sequences listed, roughly 64% were seen once.

The receptor was derived from a man aged 25-45 years in good health. The sequenced sample was blood. The rearrangement links TRBV4-2 to TRBJ2-3; D possibly corresponds to TRBD1 (6 bases). As DNA, the CDR3 is TGTGCCAGCAGCCAACTGGGGGCTGGCACAGATACGCAGTATTTT. It codes for CASSQLGAGTDTQYF.